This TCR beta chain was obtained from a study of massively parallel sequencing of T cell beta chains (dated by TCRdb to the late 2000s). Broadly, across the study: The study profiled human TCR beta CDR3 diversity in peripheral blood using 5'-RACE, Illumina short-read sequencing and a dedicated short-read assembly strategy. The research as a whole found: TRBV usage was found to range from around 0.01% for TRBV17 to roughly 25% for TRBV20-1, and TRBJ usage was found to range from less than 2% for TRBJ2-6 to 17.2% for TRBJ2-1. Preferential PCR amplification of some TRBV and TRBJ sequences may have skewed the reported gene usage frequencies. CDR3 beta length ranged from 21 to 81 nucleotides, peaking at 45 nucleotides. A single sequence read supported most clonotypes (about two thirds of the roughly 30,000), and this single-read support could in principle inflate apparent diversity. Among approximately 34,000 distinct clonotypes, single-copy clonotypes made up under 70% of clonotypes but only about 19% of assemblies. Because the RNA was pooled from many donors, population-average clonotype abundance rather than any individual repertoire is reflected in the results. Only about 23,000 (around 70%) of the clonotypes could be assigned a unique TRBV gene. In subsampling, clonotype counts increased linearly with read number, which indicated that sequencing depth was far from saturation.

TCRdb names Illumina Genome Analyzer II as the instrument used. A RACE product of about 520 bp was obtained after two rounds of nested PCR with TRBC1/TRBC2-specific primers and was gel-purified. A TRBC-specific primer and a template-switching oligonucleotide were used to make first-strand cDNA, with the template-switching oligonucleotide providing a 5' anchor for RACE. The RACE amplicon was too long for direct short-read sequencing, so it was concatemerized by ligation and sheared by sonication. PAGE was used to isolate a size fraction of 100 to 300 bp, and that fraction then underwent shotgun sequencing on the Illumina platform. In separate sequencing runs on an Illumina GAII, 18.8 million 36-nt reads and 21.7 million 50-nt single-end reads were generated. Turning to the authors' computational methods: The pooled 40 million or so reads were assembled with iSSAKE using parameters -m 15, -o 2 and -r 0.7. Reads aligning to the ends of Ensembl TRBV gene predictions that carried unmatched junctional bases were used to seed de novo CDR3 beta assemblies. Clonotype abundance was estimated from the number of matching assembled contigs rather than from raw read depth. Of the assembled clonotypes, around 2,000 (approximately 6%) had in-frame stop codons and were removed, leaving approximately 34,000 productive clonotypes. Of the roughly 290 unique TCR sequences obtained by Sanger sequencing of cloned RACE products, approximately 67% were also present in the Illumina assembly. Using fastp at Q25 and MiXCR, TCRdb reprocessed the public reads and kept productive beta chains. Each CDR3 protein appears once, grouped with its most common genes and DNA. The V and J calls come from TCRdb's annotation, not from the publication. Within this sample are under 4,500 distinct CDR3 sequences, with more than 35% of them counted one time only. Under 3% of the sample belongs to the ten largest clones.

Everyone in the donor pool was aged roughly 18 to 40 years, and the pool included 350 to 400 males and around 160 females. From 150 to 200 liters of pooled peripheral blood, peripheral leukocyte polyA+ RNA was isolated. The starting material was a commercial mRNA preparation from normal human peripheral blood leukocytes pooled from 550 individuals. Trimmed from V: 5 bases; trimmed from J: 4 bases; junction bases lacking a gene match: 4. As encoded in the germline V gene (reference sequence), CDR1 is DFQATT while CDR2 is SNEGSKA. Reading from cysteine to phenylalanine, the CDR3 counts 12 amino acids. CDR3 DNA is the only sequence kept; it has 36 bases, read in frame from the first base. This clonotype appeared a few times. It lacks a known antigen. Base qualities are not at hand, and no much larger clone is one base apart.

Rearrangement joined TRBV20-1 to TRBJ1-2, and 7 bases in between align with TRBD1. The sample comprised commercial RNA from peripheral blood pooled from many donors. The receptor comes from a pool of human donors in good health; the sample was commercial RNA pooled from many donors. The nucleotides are TGCAGTGCTTTACAGGGGTCCTATGGCTACACCTTC. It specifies CSALQGSYGYTF.